The 13 T cell receptor beta chains given below trace back to one sample, sequenced in a study of vaccination effects on CD4 cells after COVID-19. Antigens for these TCRs are unknown. Assay used: immunoSEQ multiplex PCR; TCRdb lists only in-frame clones, some missing. The data hold tens of thousands of clones, with under 85% observed a single time. Before sequencing, viral peptide pools were used by the ViraFEST assay to expand antigen-specific CD4+ T cells. It was after approximately 11 days of culture that CD4+ T cells were isolated. By PCR, the person was confirmed to have had SARS-CoV-2 infection between March and December 2020. The sample consisted of CD4+ T cells from PBMCs cultured with a peptide pool, taken before COVID-19 vaccination. Receptor source: a human donor who had a prior SARS-CoV-2 infection.

This chain links TRBV2 with TRBJ1-1; unclear D gene. The CDR3 loop spans 13 amino acids. CDR1 is SNHLY and CDR2 is FYNNEI in the germline V gene. Trimming took off 0 bases at V and 7 bases at J, with 9 bases between the two ends. The CDR3 DNA reads as TGTGCCAGCAGTGAAGCCGGGCAAGGTGAAGCTTTCTTT. Translating it yields CASSEAGQGEAFF.

This sequence joins TRBV6-5 and TRBJ1-5, with D perhaps TRBD1 (6 bases). The V gene lost 4 bases and the J gene lost 5 bases, with 12 bases spanning the gap. CDR3 length: 14 residues. Germline V gene data show CDR1 as MNHEY and CDR2 as SVGAGI. The CDR3 protein is CASSFTGSDQPQHF. CDR3 nucleotide sequence: TGTGCCAGCAGTTTCACAGGGTCGGATCAGCCCCAGCATTTT.

The CDR3 DNA is TGCAGTGCTAGTCTAGCGGGAGGTCTTCGAAATGAGCAGTTCTTC. This codes for CSASLAGGLRNEQFF. The chain uses TRBV20-1 and TRBJ2-1; the match to TRBD2 covers 11 bases. From germline, CDR1 is DFQATT and CDR2 SNEGSKA (reference sequence). Trimming at V came to 3 bases and at J to 7 bases, leaving 8 bases not matched to a gene. This CDR3 is built from 15 residues.

This clone showed up just a few times. The chain uses TRBV4-1 and TRBJ2-3; unclear D gene. The V and J ends lost 2 bases and 6 bases respectively, with 9 bases between them. CDR3 size: 13 residues. Looked up from germline, CDR1 is MGHRA and CDR2 is YSYEKL. CDR3 DNA sequence: TGCGCCAGCAGCCAAAAAGGTTCGGATACGCAGTATTTT. It translates to CASSQKGSDTQYF.

The CDR3 is CASSQTLGLAPAETQYF. The CDR3 region has the DNA TGTGCCAGCAGCCAAACTCTCGGACTAGCGCCAGCGGAGACCCAGTACTTC. This chain links TRBV14 with TRBJ2-5; 9 bases fit TRBD2. The CDR3 has 17 residues. Germline trimming cut 2 bases from V and 5 bases from J; bases unmatched to any gene: 12. Germline V gene data show CDR1 as SGHDN and CDR2 as FVKESK.

V usage is TRBV5-6 and J usage is TRBJ2-1; no clear D gene. The CDR3 totals 13 residues. CDR1 is SGHDT, CDR2 YYEEEE, per germline. V was shortened by 3 bases and J by 4 bases, with 8 bases between the two germline ends. CDR3 DNA sequence: TGTGCCAGCAGCTATCGCAGTTACAATGAGCAGTTCTTC. Its translation is CASSYRSYNEQFF.

The CDR3 spells CASSSETSLQLVIGELFF. The CDR3 DNA sequence: TGTGCCAGCAGCTCAGAGACTAGCTTGCAACTTGTGATCGGGGAGCTGTTTTTT. The chain has TRBV11-2 and TRBJ2-2; 7 nucleotides line up with TRBD2. CDR1 and CDR2 (germline): SGHAT, FQNNGV. After removal of 4 bases from V and 7 bases from J, the junction contained 18 bases not matched to a gene. CDR3 length: 18 amino acids.

This clone was recorded once. The genes are TRBV5-1 and TRBJ2-3; 12 bases are shared with TRBD2. The CDR3 sequence is 16 residues long. Germline trimming cut 4 bases from V and 5 bases from J; bases unmatched to any gene: 8. The germline gives CDR1 SGHRS, CDR2 YFSETQ. The CDR3 region has the DNA TGCGCCAGCAGCCCCCTAGCGGGGGGGCATGGAGATACGCAGTATTTT. This codes for CASSPLAGGHGDTQYF. Full variable domain (rest looked up from reference TRBV5-1 and TRBJ2-3): KAGVTQTPRYLIKTRGQQVTLSCSPISGHRSVSWYQQTPGQGLQFLFEYFSETQRNKGNFPGRFSGRQFSNSRSEMNVSTLELGDSALYLCASSPLAGGHGDTQYFGPGTRLTVL.

This chain connects TRBV27 to TRBJ1-1, with 9 positions matching TRBD1. Germline CDR1 MNHEY, CDR2 SMNVEV (reference sequence). The CDR3 extends over 15 amino acids. V gave up 5 bases and J gave up 0 bases; unmatched junction bases: 4. The CDR3 DNA is TGTGCCAGCAGTAGGGGGGACAGGGTGAACACTGAAGCTTTCTTT. Protein: CASSRGDRVNTEAFF.

V usage is TRBV4-1 and J usage is TRBJ2-2; D not resolved. The CDR3 has 16 amino acids. Deletions cut 1 base from V and 1 base from J, with 10 bases between. Germline V gene data show CDR1 as MGHRA and CDR2 as YSYEKL. DNA of the CDR3: TGCGCCAGCAGCCAAGCCCCGTGGAGGAACACCGGGGAGCTGTTTTTT. Amino acid sequence: CASSQAPWRNTGELFF.

V usage is TRBV18 and J usage is TRBJ1-1; the D gene is possibly TRBD1 (5 bases). This CDR3 is built from 15 residues. The ends were cut back, 2 bases at V and 3 bases at J, with 13 bases in the middle. The germline V gene encodes CDR1 KGHSH and CDR2 LQKENI. The CDR3 reads CASSPSGDLYTEAFF. In DNA, the CDR3 is TGTGCCAGCTCACCATCTGGGGACCTCTACACTGAAGCTTTCTTT.

The V gene is TRBV13, the J gene TRBJ2-7, with a tentative D call TRBD2 (5 bases). The V end lost 5 bases, the J end lost 5 bases, and 16 bases lay between the germline ends. The CDR3 runs 14 residues. Germline V gives CDR1 PRHDT, CDR2 FYEKMQ (reference sequence). The DNA for the CDR3 is TGTGCCAGCAGCCAAGACTGGACTGGTAACGAGCAGTACTTC. Its translation: CASSQDWTGNEQYF.

The V and J genes are TRBV21-1 and TRBJ2-2; the table's TRBD2 call for D was not verified on the DNA. TRBV21-1 is given as a pseudogene. The CDR3 spans 19 residues. DNA of the CDR3: TGTGCCAGCAGCAACGGACATTTGGCTAGCGGGGGGAACACCGGGGAGCTGTTTTTT. The encoded protein is CASSNGHLASGGNTGELFF.